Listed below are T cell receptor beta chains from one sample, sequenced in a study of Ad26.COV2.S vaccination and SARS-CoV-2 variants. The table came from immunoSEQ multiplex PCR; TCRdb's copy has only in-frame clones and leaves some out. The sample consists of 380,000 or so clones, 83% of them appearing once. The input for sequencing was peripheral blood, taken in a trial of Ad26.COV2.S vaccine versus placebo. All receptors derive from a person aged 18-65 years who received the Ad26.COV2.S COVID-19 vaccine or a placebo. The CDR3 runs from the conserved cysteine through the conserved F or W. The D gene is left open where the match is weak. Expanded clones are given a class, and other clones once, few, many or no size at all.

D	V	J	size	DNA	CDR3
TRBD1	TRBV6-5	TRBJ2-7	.	TGTGCCAGCAGGGGGACAGGGGTACACGAGCAGTACTTC	CASRGTGVHEQYF
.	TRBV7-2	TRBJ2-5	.	TGTGCCAGCAGCTTGGGGGGACAAGAGACCCAGTACTTC	CASSLGGQETQYF
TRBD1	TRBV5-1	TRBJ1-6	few	TGCGCCAGCAGCTCAAGGACAGGGACGGGCTCACCCCTCCACTTT	CASSSRTGTGSPLHF
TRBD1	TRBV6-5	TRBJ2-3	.	TGTGCCAGCAGTTACCTAACCGGGACAGGGACAGATACGCAGTATTTT	CASSYLTGTGTDTQYF
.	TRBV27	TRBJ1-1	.	TGTGCCAGTACGGGCTCGGGGGTGTTAAGAGGTGAAGCTTTCTTT	CASTGSGVLRGEAFF
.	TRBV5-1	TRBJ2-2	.	TGCGCCAGCAGGATCTTGGGGGGTGACGGGGAGCTGTTTTTT	CASRILGGDGELFF
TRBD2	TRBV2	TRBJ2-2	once	TGTGCCAGCAGTGAAAAGGGAGGGGCCGGGGAGCTGTTTTTT	CASSEKGGAGELFF
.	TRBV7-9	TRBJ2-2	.	TGTGCCAGCAGCACCGTTGGGGGAAACACCGGGGAGCTGTTTTTT	CASSTVGGNTGELFF
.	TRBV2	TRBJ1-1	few	TGTGCCAGCAGTGAGGAGGGTCGGACTGAAGCTTTCTTT	CASSEEGRTEAFF
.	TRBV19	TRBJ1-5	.	TGTGCCAGTAGTATCTCTCTAAATCAGCCCCAGCATTTT	CASSISLNQPQHF
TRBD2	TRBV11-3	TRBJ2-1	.	TGTGCCAGCAGCCCCCCCTATAGCGGGCGGCAAGTAGACAATGAGCAGTTCTTC	CASSPPYSGRQVDNEQFF
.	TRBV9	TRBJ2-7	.	TGTGCCAGCAGCCCCGACGGATCTCGGGAGCAGTACTTC	CASSPDGSREQYF
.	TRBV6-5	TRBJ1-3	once	TGTGCCAGCAGAACACAGGGAGGTTCTGGAAACACCATATATTTT	CASRTQGGSGNTIYF
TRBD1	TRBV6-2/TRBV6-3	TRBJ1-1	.	TGTGCCAGCAGCCCCGGGACAGCTAACACTGAAGCTTTCTTT	CASSPGTANTEAFF
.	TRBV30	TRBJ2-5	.	TGTGCCTGGAGCAATAAAATGGGACCCAAGGGAGTCAAGAGTAGCCAGTACTTC	CAWSNKMGPKGVKSSQYF
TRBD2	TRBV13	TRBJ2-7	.	TGTGCCAGCAGTAGGGCTAGCGGGGGGTCCTACGAGCAGTACTTC	CASSRASGGSYEQYF
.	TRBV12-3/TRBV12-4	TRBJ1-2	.	TGTGCCAGCCAGGGGAAATATGGCTACACCTTC	CASQGKYGYTF
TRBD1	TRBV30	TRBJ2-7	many	TGTGCCTGGAGTCAAACAGGGGGCTTTAAAAACGAGCAGTACTTC	CAWSQTGGFKNEQYF
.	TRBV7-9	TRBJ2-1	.	TGTGCCAGCAGCGCGGGTAGACTGGCGGAGGGCCGTCCGGGGAATGAGCAGTTCTTC	CASSAGRLAEGRPGNEQFF
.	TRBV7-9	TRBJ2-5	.	TGTGCCAGCAGCTTTGGAGGGGTAGAGACCCAGTACTTC	CASSFGGVETQYF
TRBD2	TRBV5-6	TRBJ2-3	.	TGTGCCAGCAGACTGACTAGCGGGAGGGCCTTAGATACGCAGTATTTT	CASRLTSGRALDTQYF
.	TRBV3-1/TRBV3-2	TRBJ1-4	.	TGTGCCAGCAGCGGGAGGACTAATGAAAAACTGTTTTTT	CASSGRTNEKLFF
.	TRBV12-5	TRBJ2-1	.	TGTGCTAGTGGTTATGGACAGCACAATGAGCAGTTCTTC	CASGYGQHNEQFF
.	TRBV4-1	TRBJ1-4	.	TGCGCCAGCAGCCAAGTGGGGGGGCGGGAAAAACTGTTTTTT	CASSQVGGREKLFF
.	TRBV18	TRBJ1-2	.	TGTGCCAGCTCTCCAGGGGCCCTTAATGGCTACACCTTC	CASSPGALNGYTF
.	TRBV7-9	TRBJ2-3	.	TGTGCCAGCAGCTTAGGGCTGAGCGGAGATGGGGGCACAGATACGCAGTATTTT	CASSLGLSGDGGTDTQYF
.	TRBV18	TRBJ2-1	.	TGTGCCAGCTCACCATTACAGGGAGATGAGCAGTTCTTC	CASSPLQGDEQFF
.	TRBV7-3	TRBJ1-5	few	TGTGCCAGCAGCCCTGGAGCCGGTCAGCCCCAGCATTTT	CASSPGAGQPQHF
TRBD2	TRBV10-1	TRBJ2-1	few	TGCGCCAGCAGTGACCAAGCGGGAGAGGTGGAGGAGCAGTTCTTC	CASSDQAGEVEEQFF
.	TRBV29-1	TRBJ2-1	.	TGCAGCGTCCTAGGAGGGCCCTTGTCCTCCTACAATGAGCAGTTCTTC	CSVLGGPLSSYNEQFF
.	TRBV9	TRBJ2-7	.	TGTGCCAGCAGCGTAGGATTCTGGGAGGCCTACGAGCAGTACTTC	CASSVGFWEAYEQYF
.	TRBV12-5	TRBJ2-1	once	TGTGCTAGTGGGCAGGTCCGGGACGGGGAAATAACCGGGAATGAGCAGTTCTTC	CASGQVRDGEITGNEQFF
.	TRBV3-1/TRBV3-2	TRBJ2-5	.	TGTGCCAGCAGCCAAGAGATAGAGACCCAGTACTTC	CASSQEIETQYF
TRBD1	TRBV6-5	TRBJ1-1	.	TGTGCCAGCAGTTACGGGGACAGACTGAACACTGAAGCTTTCTTT	CASSYGDRLNTEAFF
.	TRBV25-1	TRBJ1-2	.	TGTGCCAGCAGTAGGGTAAACTATGGCTACACCTTC	CASSRVNYGYTF
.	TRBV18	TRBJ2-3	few	TGTGCCAGCTCACTCACGGGGGGCCACACAGATACGCAGTATTTT	CASSLTGGHTDTQYF
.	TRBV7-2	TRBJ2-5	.	TGTGCCAGCAGCCCGCAGGCGCGTTTAGGGGAGACCCAGTACTTC	CASSPQARLGETQYF
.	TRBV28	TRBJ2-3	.	TGTGCCAGCAGTTCCCTCGACGGCACAGATACGCAGTATTTT	CASSSLDGTDTQYF
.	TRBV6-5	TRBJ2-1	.	TGTGCCAGCACCTCCTACAATGAGCAGTTCTTC	CASTSYNEQFF
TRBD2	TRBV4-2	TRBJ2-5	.	TGTGCCAGCAGCCCGGCCCGGACTAGCGGGGGGTACCAAGAGACCCAGTACTTC	CASSPARTSGGYQETQYF
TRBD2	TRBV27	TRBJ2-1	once	TGTGCCAGCAGTTTGATAGCGGGGAGCTCCTACAATGAGCAGTTCTTC	CASSLIAGSSYNEQFF
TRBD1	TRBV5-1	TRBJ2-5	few	TGCGCCAGCAGCTTTGGGACAGCAGAGACCCAGTACTTC	CASSFGTAETQYF
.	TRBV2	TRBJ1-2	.	TGTGCCAGCAACGAAATCGGACCGAGCTCCTATGGCTACACCTTC	CASNEIGPSSYGYTF
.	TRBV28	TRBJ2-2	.	TGTGCCAGCAGGGGGACGGGGGCGAGAATCGGGGAGCTGTTTTTT	CASRGTGARIGELFF
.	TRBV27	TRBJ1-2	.	TGTGCCAGCAGTTTATGGCCAGGGGCCTATGGCTACACCTTC	CASSLWPGAYGYTF
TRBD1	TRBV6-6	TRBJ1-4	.	TGTGCCAGCAGTAACGGACAGGGAAGGATTGAAAAACTGTTTTTT	CASSNGQGRIEKLFF
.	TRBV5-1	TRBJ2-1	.	TGCGCCAGCAGTCAGGGCTCACCGTACAATGAGCAGTTCTTC	CASSQGSPYNEQFF
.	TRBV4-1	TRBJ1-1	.	TGCGCCAGCAGCCCAAGATTCAGGTCAGAGTGGATGAACGATGTTGAAGCTTTCTTT	CASSPRFRSEWMNDVEAFF
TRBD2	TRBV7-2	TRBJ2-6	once	TGTGCCAGCAGCCTCGGGGGGTCTGGGGCCAACGTCCTGACTTTC	CASSLGGSGANVLTF
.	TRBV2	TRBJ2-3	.	TGTGCCAGCAGTTCCCTTACAGACACAGATACGCAGTATTTT	CASSSLTDTDTQYF
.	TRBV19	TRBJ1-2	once	TGTGCCAGTCGCCTCCCGGGGGCGTACGGCTACACCTTC	CASRLPGAYGYTF
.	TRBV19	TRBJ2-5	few	TGTGCCAGTAGTTTACAAGGAGGAAATTGGGGGCCGGAGACCCAGTACTTC	CASSLQGGNWGPETQYF
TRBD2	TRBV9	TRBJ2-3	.	TGTGCCAGCAGCCGCGGGACTACACAACTTCCTAGCACAGATACGCAGTATTTT	CASSRGTTQLPSTDTQYF
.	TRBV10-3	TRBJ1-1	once	TGTGCCAGCGGACATGACACTGAAGCTTTCTTT	CASGHDTEAFF
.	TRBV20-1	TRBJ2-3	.	TGCAGTGCTAGTCACAGGGAGTCCACAGATACGCAGTATTTT	CSASHRESTDTQYF
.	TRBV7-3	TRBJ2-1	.	TGTGCCAGCAGCTTGAAACTAGCCCCCTACGATGAGCAGTTCTTC	CASSLKLAPYDEQFF
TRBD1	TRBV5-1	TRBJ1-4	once	TGCGCCAGCAGCCTGACAGGGGATGGAGGGGAAAAACTGTTTTTT	CASSLTGDGGEKLFF
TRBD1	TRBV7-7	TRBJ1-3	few	TGTGCCAGCAGTTTGGACAGGGCAGACACCATATATTTT	CASSLDRADTIYF
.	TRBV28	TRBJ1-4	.	TGTGCCAGCAGTCCCTCCGGGAGGAATGAAAAACTGTTTTTT	CASSPSGRNEKLFF
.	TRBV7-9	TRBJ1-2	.	TGTGCCAGCAGAGACTCCAGCTTAGGGTCAGGGGGCTACACCTTC	CASRDSSLGSGGYTF